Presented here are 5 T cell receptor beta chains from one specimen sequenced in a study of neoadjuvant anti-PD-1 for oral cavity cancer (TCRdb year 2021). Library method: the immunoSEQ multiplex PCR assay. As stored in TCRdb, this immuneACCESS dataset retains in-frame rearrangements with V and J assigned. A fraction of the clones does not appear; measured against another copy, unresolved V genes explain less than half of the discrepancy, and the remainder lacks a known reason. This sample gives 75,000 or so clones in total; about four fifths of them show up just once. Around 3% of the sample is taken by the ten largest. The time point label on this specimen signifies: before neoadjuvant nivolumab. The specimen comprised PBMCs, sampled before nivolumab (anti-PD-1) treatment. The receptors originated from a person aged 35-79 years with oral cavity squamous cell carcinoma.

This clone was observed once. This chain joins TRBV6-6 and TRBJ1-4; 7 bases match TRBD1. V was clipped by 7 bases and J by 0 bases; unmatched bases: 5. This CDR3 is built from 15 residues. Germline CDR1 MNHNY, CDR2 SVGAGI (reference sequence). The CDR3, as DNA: TGTGCCAGCACTCAAGGACAGGCAACTAATGAAAAACTGTTTTTT. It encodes CASTQGQATNEKLFF.

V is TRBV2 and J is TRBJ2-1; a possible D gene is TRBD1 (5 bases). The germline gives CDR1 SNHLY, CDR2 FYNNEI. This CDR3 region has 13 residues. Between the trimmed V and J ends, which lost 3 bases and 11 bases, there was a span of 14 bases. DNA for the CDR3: TGTGCCAGCAGTGAGGGCAGGGTGGTTCAGCAGTTCTTC. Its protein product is CASSEGRVVQQFF. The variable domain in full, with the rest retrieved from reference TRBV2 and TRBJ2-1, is EPEVTQTPSHQVTQMGQEVILRCVPISNHLYFYWYRQILGQKVEFLVSFYNNEISEKSEIFDDQFSVERPDGSNFTLKIRSTKLEDSAMYFCASSEGRVVQQFFGPGTRLTVL.

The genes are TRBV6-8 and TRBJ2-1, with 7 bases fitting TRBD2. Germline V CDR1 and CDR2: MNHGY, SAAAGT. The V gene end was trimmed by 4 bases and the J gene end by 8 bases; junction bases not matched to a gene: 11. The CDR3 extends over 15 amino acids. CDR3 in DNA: TGTGCCAGCAGTTGCGCCGGGAGGAAGCCACATGAGCAGTTCTTC. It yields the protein CASSCAGRKPHEQFF.

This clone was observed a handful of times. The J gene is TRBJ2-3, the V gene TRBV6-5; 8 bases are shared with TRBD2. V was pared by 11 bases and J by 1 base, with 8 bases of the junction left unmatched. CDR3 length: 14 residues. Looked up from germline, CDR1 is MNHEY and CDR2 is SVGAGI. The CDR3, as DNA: TGTGCCGCAGCAATCGGGAGGGGCACAGATACGCAGTATTTT. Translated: CAAAIGRGTDTQYF.

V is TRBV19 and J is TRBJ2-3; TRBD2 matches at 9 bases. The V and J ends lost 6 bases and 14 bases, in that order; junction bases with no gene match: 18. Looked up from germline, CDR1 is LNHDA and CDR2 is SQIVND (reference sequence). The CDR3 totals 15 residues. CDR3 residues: CASRTGGLAGMVLYF. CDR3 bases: TGTGCCAGTAGAACCGGAGGCCTAGCGGGAATGGTTCTGTATTTT.